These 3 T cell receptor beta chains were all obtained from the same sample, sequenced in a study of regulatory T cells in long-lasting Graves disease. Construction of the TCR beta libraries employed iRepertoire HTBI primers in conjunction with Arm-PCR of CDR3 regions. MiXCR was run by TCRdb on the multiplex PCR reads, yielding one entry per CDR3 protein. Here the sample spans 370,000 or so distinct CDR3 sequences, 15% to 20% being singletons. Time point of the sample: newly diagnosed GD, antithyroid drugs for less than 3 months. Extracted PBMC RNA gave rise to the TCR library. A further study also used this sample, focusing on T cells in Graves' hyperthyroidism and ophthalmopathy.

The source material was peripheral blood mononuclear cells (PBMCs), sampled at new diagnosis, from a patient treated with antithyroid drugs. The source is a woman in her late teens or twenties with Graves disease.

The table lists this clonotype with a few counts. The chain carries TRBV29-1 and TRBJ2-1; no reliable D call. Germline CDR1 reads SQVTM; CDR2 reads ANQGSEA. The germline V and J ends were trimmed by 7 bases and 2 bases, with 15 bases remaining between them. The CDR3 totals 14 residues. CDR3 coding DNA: TGCAGCGCCGATCTAGATGCCACCTACAATGAGCAGTTCTTC. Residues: CSADLDATYNEQFF.

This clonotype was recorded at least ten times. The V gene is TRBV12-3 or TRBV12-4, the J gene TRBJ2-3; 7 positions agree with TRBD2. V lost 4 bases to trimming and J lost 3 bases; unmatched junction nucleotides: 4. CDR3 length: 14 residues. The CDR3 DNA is TGTGCCAGCAGTTCCGGACTAGTAACAGATACGCAGTATTTT. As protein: CASSSGLVTDTQYF.

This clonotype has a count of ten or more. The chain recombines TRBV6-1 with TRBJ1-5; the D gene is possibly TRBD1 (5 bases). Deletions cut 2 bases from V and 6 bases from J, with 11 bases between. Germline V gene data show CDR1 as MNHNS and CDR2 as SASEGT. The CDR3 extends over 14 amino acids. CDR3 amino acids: CASSERGWGQPQHF. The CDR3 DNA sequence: TGTGCCAGCAGTGAAAGGGGCTGGGGTCAGCCCCAGCATTTT.